This paragraph reports one TCR beta chain. The antigen is undetermined. The data stem from a study of monozygotic twins with cystic fibrosis. Overall study: Approximately 3 micrograms of fragmented DNA underwent roughly 16 PCR cycles for library preparation.

Trimming stripped 3 bases from V and 5 bases from J, with 13 bases between. CDR3 length equals 13 residues. The germline CDR1 and CDR2 sequences are SQVTM and ANQGSEA. Study-wide points: In this small cohort, shared CDR3 numbers showed no association with age, concordance or disease severity. J usage was most co-twin-similar in 8 of 16 pairs, V in 13.

Method: immunoSEQ multiplex PCR; TCRdb's copy keeps in-frame clones and lacks some. The sample shows 25,000 to 30,000 clones, around four fifths of them seen only once. The V and J genes are TRBV29-1 and TRBJ1-1, with D unclear. The receptor's source is a girl aged 2 to 10 with cystic fibrosis. The sequencing sample was made of blood. CDR3 sequence (DNA): TGCAGCGTTGATTTGGAGGGAGTGACTGAAGCTTTCTTT. As protein: CSVDLEGVTEAFF.